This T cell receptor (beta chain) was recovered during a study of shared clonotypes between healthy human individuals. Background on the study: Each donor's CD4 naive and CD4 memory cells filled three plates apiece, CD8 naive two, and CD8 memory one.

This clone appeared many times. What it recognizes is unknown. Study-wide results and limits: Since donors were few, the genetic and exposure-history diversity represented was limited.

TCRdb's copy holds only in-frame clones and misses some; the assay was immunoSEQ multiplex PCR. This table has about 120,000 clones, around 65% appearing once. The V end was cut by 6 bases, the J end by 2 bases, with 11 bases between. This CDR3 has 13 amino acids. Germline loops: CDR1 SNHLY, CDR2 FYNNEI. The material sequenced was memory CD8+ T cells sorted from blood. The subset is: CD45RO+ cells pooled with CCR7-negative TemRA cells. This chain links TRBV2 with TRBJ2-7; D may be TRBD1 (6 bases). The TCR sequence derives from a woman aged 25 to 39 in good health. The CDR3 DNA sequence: TGTGCCAGCAGCCCTACAGGGACCTACGAGCAGTACTTC. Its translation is CASSPTGTYEQYF.